One sample yielded the 6 T cell receptor beta chains listed below, sequenced in a study of blood T cell repertoires in COVID-19. Assay: immunoSEQ multiplex PCR; the TCRdb copy retains only in-frame clones and omits some. The table shows some 110,000 clones, with 82% occurring only once. What was sequenced was peripheral blood. Receptors were obtained from a woman in her 70s with acute or convalescent COVID-19.

The DNA of the CDR3 is TGCGCGACAGGTCCAACCTTCTACGAGCAGTACGTC. Protein product: CATGPTFYEQYV. The chain couples TRBV12-3 or TRBV12-4 to TRBJ2-7, with a weak D call TRBD1 (6 bases). The CDR3 length is 12 residues.

V gene TRBV4-3 combines with J gene TRBJ2-6, with D possibly being TRBD2 (6 bases). The CDR3 runs 16 residues. Deletions cut 0 bases from V and 2 bases from J, with 8 bases between. CDR1 LGHNA and CDR2 YSLEER come from the germline V gene. CDR3 amino acids: CASSQEGGAGANVLTF. The CDR3 DNA reads as TGCGCCAGCAGCCAAGAGGGGGGAGCTGGGGCCAACGTCCTGACTTTC.

The genes are TRBV4-1 and TRBJ2-7; TRBD1 matches 7 bases. The CDR3 sequence is 14 residues long. V shed 5 bases and J 2 bases; nucleotides not matched to a gene: 6. Looked up from germline, CDR1 is MGHRA and CDR2 is YSYEKL. CDR3 protein: CASSTSTGTYEQYF. CDR3 nucleotides: TGCGCCAGCAGCACCTCGACAGGGACCTACGAGCAGTACTTC.

CDR3 in DNA: TGTGCCAGCAGTTACACAGGGGGCGCTTCTTATGGCTACACCTTC. This codes for CASSYTGGASYGYTF. This rearrangement joins TRBV6-5 to TRBJ1-2; 9 positions match TRBD1. The CDR3 is 15 amino acids. Germline-derived CDR1 and CDR2 are MNHEY and SVGAGI. J gave up 5 bases and V 2 bases, and 6 bases lay outside the gene matches.

This chain links TRBV11-3 with TRBJ2-7; TRBD2 might be the D (7 bases). This CDR3 has 15 residues. Per germline, CDR1 SGHNT and CDR2 YENEEA. V gave up 0 bases and J gave up 2 bases, with 11 bases separating them. CDR3 DNA sequence: TGTGCCAGCAGCTTAGAGGGCGGGGGCCCCTACGAGCAGTACTTC. It yields the protein CASSLEGGGPYEQYF.

This chain uses TRBV5-8 with TRBJ2-5; possibly TRBD1 for D (7 bases). The CDR3 has 16 residues. Trimming left V 4 bases short and J 5 bases short, with 21 bases between. CDR1 and CDR2 (germline): SGHTS, YDEGEE. CDR3: CASSPGRGALLETQYF. The CDR3 region has the DNA TGTGCCAGCAGCCCTGGCAGGGGGGCCCTCCTGGAGACCCAGTACTTC.